These 22 T cell receptor beta chains were sequenced from one sample in a study of T cells in Graves' hyperthyroidism and ophthalmopathy. TCR beta CDR3 regions were amplified from RNA. A first-round RT-PCR of the TCR CDR3 used the HTBI primer set. TCRdb recomputed calls from the multiplex PCR reads with MiXCR, one row per CDR3 protein. Here the sample spans about 290,000 distinct CDR3 sequences, roughly a fifth being singletons. The sample consisted of blood. These receptors all come from a man in his fifties with Graves' ophthalmopathy.

This clonotype was observed at least ten times. The chain recombines TRBV9 with TRBJ2-1, with 9 positions matching TRBD1. The length of the CDR3 is 15 residues. Looked up from germline, CDR1 is SGDLS and CDR2 is YYNGEE. The V gene end was trimmed by 4 bases and the J gene end by 7 bases; junction bases not matched to a gene: 9. CDR3 DNA: TGTGCCAGCAGCACCCGGACAGGGGTTGCGAATGAGCAGTTCTTC. As protein: CASSTRTGVANEQFF.

The sample holds many counts of this clonotype. J is TRBJ2-5 and V is TRBV2; D tentatively reads TRBD1 or TRBD2 (7 bases each). Germline V CDR1 and CDR2: SNHLY, FYNNEI. The V gene lost 8 bases and the J gene lost 1 base, with 14 bases spanning the gap. The CDR3 is 14 amino acids. The CDR3 is CASGGGDSQETQYF. DNA of the CDR3: TGTGCCAGCGGGGGAGGGGACAGCCAAGAGACCCAGTACTTC.

CDR3 loop: CASRHHSGKNDEQYF. CDR3 sequence (DNA): TGTGCCAGCAGACATCATAGCGGGAAGAACGACGAGCAGTACTTC. The chain recombines TRBV28 with TRBJ2-7; 8 bases fit TRBD2. This CDR3 is 15 amino acids long. Germline V gene lookup returns CDR1 MDHEN and CDR2 SYDVKM. J lost 5 bases, V lost 6 bases, and 12 bases had no gene match. Drawing the rest from reference TRBV28 and TRBJ2-7, the complete variable domain is DVKVTQSSRYLVKRTGEKVFLECVQDMDHENMFWYRQDPGLGLRLIYFSYDVKMKEKGDIPEGYSVSREKKERFSLILESASTNQTSMYLCASRHHSGKNDEQYFGPGTRLTVT.

This clonotype was recorded many times. The chain is built from TRBV20-1 and TRBJ2-3; D is uncertain. CDR1 is DFQATT, CDR2 SNEGSKA, per germline (reference sequence). This CDR3 comprises 12 residues. The V and J ends lost 2 bases and 6 bases respectively, with 9 bases between them. In DNA, the CDR3 is TGCAGTGCTAGATCAGGCTTGGATACGCAGTATTTT. This sequence encodes CSARSGLDTQYF.

This rearrangement joins TRBV28 to TRBJ1-2; D call uncertain. CDR1 and CDR2 (germline): MDHEN, SYDVKM. The CDR3 has 13 amino acids. Trimming took 3 bases from V and 3 from J, leaving 8 bases between them. CDR3 DNA sequence: TGTGCCAGCAGTTTCGGCAGCCACTATGGCTACACCTTC. This gives the protein CASSFGSHYGYTF.

Details on this clonotype: Just one base apart from a much larger clone, this may be a read error. This chain joins TRBV7-9 and TRBJ2-5; 12 nucleotides agree with TRBD1. The CDR3 length is 15 residues. Looked up from germline, CDR1 is SEHNR and CDR2 is FQNEAQ (reference sequence). CDR3 DNA: TGTGCCGGCAGCTTAATGGGACAGGGGGCGAAGACCCAGTACTTC. It encodes CAGSLMGQGAKTQYF.

This clonotype was found a few times. The rearrangement uses TRBV3-1 and TRBJ1-1; D might be TRBD1 (5 bases). The CDR3 totals 13 residues. Germline CDR1 reads LGHDT; CDR2 reads YNNKEL (reference sequence). V was clipped by 5 bases and J by 1 base, with 8 bases between them. This CDR3 is CASSTRGNTEAFF. The CDR3 DNA reads TGTGCCAGCAGCACTAGGGGGAACACTGAAGCTTTCTTT.

This chain connects TRBV5-1 to TRBJ1-5; the match to TRBD1 covers 7 bases. The CDR3 is made up of 15 amino acids. With V trimmed by 1 base and J by 4 bases, 5 bases remained unmatched. CDR1 is SGHRS, CDR2 YFSETQ, per germline. This chain's CDR3 is CASSLSGTDNQPQHF. In DNA form, the CDR3 reads TGCGCCAGCAGCTTGTCCGGGACAGATAATCAGCCCCAGCATTTT.

In its sample, this clonotype was seen many times. CDR3 nucleotides: TGTGCCAGCAGCCAAGCACCGGGGGCGGCGGAGACCCAGTACTTC. Translating it yields CASSQAPGAAETQYF. V gene TRBV3-1 combines with J gene TRBJ2-5, with D possibly being TRBD1 or TRBD2 (6 bases each). Trimming left V 1 base short and J 5 bases short, with 14 bases between. Per germline, CDR1 LGHDT and CDR2 YNNKEL (reference sequence). This CDR3 has 15 residues.

This clonotype came up many times. The chain couples TRBV20-1 to TRBJ2-1; 7 nucleotides agree with TRBD1. V trimming: 2 bases; J trimming: 0 bases; junction bases outside the gene matches: 1. The CDR3 spans 14 residues. Germline lookup yields CDR1 DFQATT and CDR2 SNEGSKA (reference sequence). In nucleotides, the CDR3 is TGCAGTGCTAGAAGGGGGCACTCCTACAATGAGCAGTTCTTC. Its protein is CSARRGHSYNEQFF.

This clonotype was found a few times. The rearrangement uses TRBV27 and TRBJ2-7; TRBD1 agrees at 9 bases. Germline assignment: CDR1 MNHEY and CDR2 SMNVEV (reference sequence). After removal of 7 bases from V and 5 bases from J, the junction contained 15 bases not matched to a gene. This CDR3 is built from 16 residues. The CDR3 reads CASNIQSGTGLDEQYF. The DNA for the CDR3 is TGTGCCAGCAATATACAATCCGGGACAGGGCTCGACGAGCAGTACTTC.

DNA for the CDR3: TGCAGCGTTGAAAGGGACAGTACGAGCGGACCGGATGAGCAGTTCTTC. This translates into CSVERDSTSGPDEQFF. The chain links TRBV29-1 to TRBJ2-1; 7 positions match TRBD1. Germline loops: CDR1 SQVTM, CDR2 ANQGSEA. The CDR3 covers 16 residues. J was trimmed by 8 bases and V by 2 bases; bases with no gene match: 15.

The V call is TRBV12-3 or TRBV12-4, the J call TRBJ2-1; a possible D gene is TRBD2 (6 bases). Trimming shortened V by 4 bases and J by 7 bases, and 26 bases separated the two germline ends. This CDR3 contains 18 residues. The CDR3 is CASSSSGPGLMLSNEQFF. DNA of the CDR3: TGTGCCAGCAGTTCCAGCGGACCGGGACTGATGCTTTCTAATGAGCAGTTCTTC.

This clonotype showed up many times. The chain employs TRBV4-1 and TRBJ1-5; 7 bases agree with TRBD1. The CDR3 contains 17 residues. V trimming: 0 bases; J trimming: 0 bases; junction bases outside the gene matches: 5. From germline, CDR1 is MGHRA and CDR2 YSYEKL. Written as DNA, the CDR3 is TGCGCCAGCAGCCAAGAAGGGGACAGCCATAGCAATCAGCCCCAGCATTTT. Its translation is CASSQEGDSHSNQPQHF.

This clonotype was found many times. The V and J genes are TRBV20-1 and TRBJ2-3, with D perhaps given as TRBD1 or TRBD2 (5 bases each). In germline, CDR1 is DFQATT, CDR2 SNEGSKA (reference sequence). The CDR3 loop spans 17 amino acids. With 0 bases removed from V and 4 bases from J, the gap between germline ends came to 20 bases. The CDR3: CSARDQRGHQGADTQYF. The CDR3 DNA reads TGCAGTGCTAGAGATCAACGGGGCCACCAAGGAGCAGATACGCAGTATTTT.

Notes on this clonotype: A read error may be the cause here, since a much bigger clone is one base away. J is TRBJ1-2 and V is TRBV6-5, with D perhaps TRBD1 (5 bases). Germline values: CDR1 MNHEY, CDR2 SVGAGI. This CDR3 has 15 residues. As DNA, the CDR3 is TGTGCCAGCAGTTACCTCCGACCTGGGGACTATGGCCACACCTTC. Protein product: CASSYLRPGDYGHTF.

This clonotype was recorded at least ten times. The chain combines TRBV7-9 with TRBJ2-1, with no clear D. Trimming cost V 5 bases and J 0 bases, with 11 bases left between them. CDR1 and CDR2 from the germline V gene are SEHNR and FQNEAQ (reference sequence). The length of the CDR3 is 15 residues. Here the CDR3 DNA reads TGTGCCAGCAGCCTTACTGAGAGCTCCTACAATGAGCAGTTCTTC. Translation: CASSLTESSYNEQFF.

A few counts support this clonotype. The chain joins TRBV6-1 to TRBJ2-7; perhaps TRBD1 as D (6 bases). The V end lost 6 bases, the J end lost 6 bases, and 18 bases lay between the germline ends. The CDR3 has 14 amino acids. Germline CDR1 MNHNS, CDR2 SASEGT. The CDR3 spells CASSNPGQGGEQYF. CDR3 DNA: TGTGCCAGCAGCAATCCGGGACAAGGAGGCGAGCAGTACTTC.

This clonotype was seen ten or more times. The chain links TRBV28 to TRBJ1-2; no reliable D call. Per germline, CDR1 MDHEN and CDR2 SYDVKM. V was cut by 4 bases and J by 8 bases, with 14 bases left in between. CDR3 length: 13 residues. CDR3 nucleotide sequence: TGTGCCAGCAGTTCCCCCGGACCCTCGGGCTACACCTTC. Protein: CASSSPGPSGYTF.

There are a few counts of this clonotype. This sequence joins TRBV20-1 and TRBJ2-1; D is uncertain. The CDR3 runs 13 residues. Germline CDR1 is DFQATT and CDR2 is SNEGSKA (reference sequence). V lost 6 bases and J 3 bases, leaving 12 bases between the germline ends. The CDR3 loop reads CSAKRVGYNEQFF. In nucleotides, the CDR3 is TGCAGTGCCAAGAGAGTAGGCTACAATGAGCAGTTCTTC.

This clonotype was seen a handful of times. The chain recombines TRBV5-1 with TRBJ2-3; D may be TRBD1 or TRBD2 (5 bases each). Germline CDR1 is SGHRS and CDR2 is YFSETQ. Trimming shortened V by 4 bases and J by 0 bases, and 9 bases separated the two germline ends. The CDR3 runs 14 residues. In DNA, the CDR3 is TGCGCCAGCAGCCGGGGCCCTAGCACAGATACGCAGTATTTT. Protein product: CASSRGPSTDTQYF.

This clonotype was detected a few times. The V and J genes are TRBV7-9 and TRBJ2-3; 9 nucleotides match TRBD2. There are 17 residues in the CDR3. J lost 0 bases, V lost 6 bases, and 10 bases had no gene match. Germline V gene sequence: CDR1 SEHNR, CDR2 FQNEAQ (reference sequence). CDR3 sequence reads: CASSFSRSGGSTDTQYF. CDR3 DNA sequence: TGTGCCAGCAGTTTTTCCAGGAGCGGGGGGAGCACAGATACGCAGTATTTT.